Listed below are T cell receptor beta chains from one sample, sequenced in a study of neurological immune-mediated disorders. TCRdb used MiXCR to reprocess the 5' RACE reads, holding one entry per CDR3 protein. The sample shows fewer than 40,000 distinct CDR3 sequences, around 4% of them seen only once. Sequencing input: CD4+ T cells from blood. The receptors here all came from a woman aged 40-49 years in good health. CDR3s include the opening cysteine and the closing phenylalanine or tryptophan. The D gene is left open where the match is weak. The listing skips clone size in some rows; elsewhere it reads once, few, many or a size class.

many	TRBJ2-4	17	NA	TRBV11-2	CASSLVGGHLAKNIQYF	TGTGCCAGCAGCTTAGTTGGGGGACATCTAGCCAAAAACATTCAGTACTTC
many	TRBJ2-2	15	TRBD2	TRBV4-2	CASSQLLAVTGELFF	TGTGCCAGCAGCCAATTACTAGCGGTGACCGGGGAGCTGTTTTTT
many	TRBJ2-3	11	NA	TRBV29-1	CSVVGAGTQYF	TGCAGCGTTGTGGGGGCCGGTACGCAGTATTTT
many	TRBJ2-6	16	NA	TRBV3-1	CASSGWPGSGANVLTF	TGTGCCAGCAGCGGCTGGCCGGGGTCTGGGGCCAACGTCCTGACTTTC
many	TRBJ1-1	12	NA	TRBV2	CASRVLRTEAFF	TGTGCTTCGAGGGTTTTAAGGACTGAAGCTTTCTTT
many	TRBJ2-1	11	TRBD2	TRBV28	CASRVAGAQFF	TGTGCCAGCAGGGTAGCGGGGGCTCAGTTCTTC
many	TRBJ1-1	14	TRBD1	TRBV3-1	CASSLNRGYTEAFF	TGTGCCAGCAGCCTCAACAGGGGATACACTGAAGCTTTCTTT
many	TRBJ1-5	15	NA	TRBV6-5	CASRPTGYSNQPQHF	TGTGCCAGCAGACCGACGGGGTATAGCAATCAGCCCCAGCATTTT
many	TRBJ2-5	12	NA	TRBV5-1	CASTLWGETQYF	TGCGCCAGCACCCTTTGGGGGGAGACCCAGTACTTC
many	TRBJ2-7	15	NA	TRBV28	CASRPTDAFTYEQYF	TGTGCCAGCAGACCTACGGACGCATTCACCTACGAGCAGTACTTC
many	TRBJ2-3	14	TRBD1	TRBV5-5	CASSFVGGLDTQYF	TGTGCCAGCAGCTTCGTAGGGGGCTTAGATACGCAGTATTTT
many	TRBJ2-7	14	NA	TRBV5-1	CASSSLTGNYEQYF	TGCGCCAGCAGCTCGTTAACAGGTAACTACGAGCAGTACTTC
many	TRBJ2-1	14	TRBD2	TRBV7-3	CASSLQGGYNEQFF	TGTGCCAGCAGCTTACAGGGAGGGTACAATGAGCAGTTCTTC
many	TRBJ2-3	14	NA	TRBV7-7	CASSPALGTDTQYF	TGTGCTAGCAGCCCCGCTTTGGGCACAGATACGCAGTATTTT
many	TRBJ2-2	14	TRBD1	TRBV12-3/TRBV12-4	CASKQGEYTGELFF	TGTGCCAGCAAACAGGGGGAGTATACCGGGGAGCTGTTTTTT
many	TRBJ2-3	15	TRBD1	TRBV25-1	CASSDLTGGTDTQYF	TGTGCCAGCAGTGACTTGACAGGGGGAACAGATACGCAGTATTTT
many	TRBJ2-7	14	NA	TRBV11-1	CASSRDPNSYEQYF	TGTGCCAGCAGCCGGGACCCCAACTCCTACGAGCAGTACTTC
many	TRBJ2-6	14	NA	TRBV9	CASTVGSGANVLTF	TGTGCCAGCACCGTAGGCTCTGGGGCCAACGTCCTGACTTTC
many	TRBJ1-6	13	NA	TRBV20-1	CSAKGKPGSPLHF	TGCAGTGCTAAGGGGAAACCAGGTTCACCCCTCCACTTT
few	TRBJ2-5	19	NA	TRBV21-1	CASSISAFGLAGGRETQYF	TGTGCCAGCAGCATCTCTGCCTTCGGACTAGCGGGAGGGAGGGAGACCCAGTACTTC
many	TRBJ1-1	12	NA	TRBV5-1	CASSLDVTEAFF	TGCGCCAGCAGCTTGGACGTCACTGAAGCTTTCTTT
many	TRBJ1-2	12	NA	TRBV6-6	CASNFQGYGYTF	TGTGCCAGCAATTTCCAGGGCTATGGCTACACCTTC
many	TRBJ1-5	15	NA	TRBV30	CAWGSRTAVGQPQHF	TGTGCCTGGGGTAGCCGGACAGCCGTGGGGCAGCCCCAGCATTTT
many	TRBJ1-6	20	TRBD1	TRBV5-1	CASSLGLAGGVLSYNSPLHF	TGCGCCAGCAGCTTGGGGCTCGCAGGGGGCGTTTTATCCTATAATTCACCCCTCCACTTT
many	TRBJ2-5	15	NA	TRBV6-6	CASSALAPGKETQYF	TGTGCCAGCAGTGCTCTAGCGCCCGGTAAAGAGACCCAGTACTTC
NA	TRBJ2-5	13	NA	TRBV19	CASSIGTKETQYF	TGTGCCAGTAGTATAGGGACCAAAGAGACCCAGTACTTC
NA	TRBJ2-3	17	NA	TRBV20-1	CSARIPPGVQKGDTQYF	TGCAGTGCTCGGATTCCCCCGGGAGTCCAGAAGGGGGATACGCAGTATTTT
many	TRBJ1-6	15	NA	TRBV15	CATAIRSSYNSPLHF	TGTGCCACCGCAATCCGGAGCTCCTATAATTCACCCCTCCACTTT
many	TRBJ2-7	15	TRBD2	TRBV7-6	CASSPSGGAAYEQYF	TGTGCCAGCAGCCCTAGCGGGGGGGCGGCCTACGAGCAGTACTTC
many	TRBJ1-1	15	NA	TRBV20-1	CSAHIQGRGNTEAFF	TGCAGTGCTCATATACAGGGAAGGGGGAACACTGAAGCTTTCTTT
many	TRBJ2-4	13	NA	TRBV5-1	CASSLLLADIQYF	TGCGCCAGCAGCTTGTTATTAGCAGACATTCAGTACTTC
many	TRBJ1-1	14	NA	TRBV5-1	CASSLVGVNTEAFF	TGCGCCAGCAGCTTGGTTGGAGTCAACACTGAAGCTTTCTTT
NA	TRBJ2-7	11	NA	TRBV6-6	CASWTPYEQYF	TGTGCCAGCTGGACTCCCTACGAGCAGTACTTC
many	TRBJ1-2	12	TRBD1	TRBV7-9	CASTTGNYGYTF	TGTGCCAGCACGACAGGGAACTATGGCTACACCTTC
many	TRBJ2-2	14	TRBD1	TRBV19	CASREQGLNGELFF	TGTGCCAGTAGGGAACAGGGGCTTAACGGGGAGCTGTTTTTT
many	TRBJ2-5	13	NA	TRBV20-1	CSAGRDPQETQYF	TGCAGTGCTGGCCGGGACCCCCAAGAGACCCAGTACTTC
many	TRBJ1-6	12	NA	TRBV6-1	CASSEWGETLHF	TGTGCCAGCAGTGAATGGGGGGAAACCCTCCACTTT
many	TRBJ1-3	17	TRBD1	TRBV18	CASSSSSAGGYGNTIYF	TGTGCCAGCTCATCTTCATCGGCAGGGGGTTATGGAAACACCATATATTTT
many	TRBJ2-7	14	NA	TRBV6-1	CASSWSGDAYEQYF	TGTGCCAGCAGTTGGTCAGGGGACGCCTACGAGCAGTACTTC
NA	TRBJ1-6	20	NA	TRBV14	CASSLGPIRPNNFYNSPLHF	TGTGCCAGCAGCCTGGGCCCAATTCGACCGAACAATTTTTATAATTCACCCCTCCACTTT
many	TRBJ2-4	16	TRBD1	TRBV20-1	CSAWAGVGTGQNIQYF	TGCAGTGCATGGGCGGGTGTAGGGACAGGACAAAACATTCAGTACTTC
many	TRBJ2-3	17	NA	TRBV2	CASSDPLTSPITDTQYF	TGTGCCAGCAGTGACCCCCTTACTAGCCCTATCACAGATACGCAGTATTTT
few	TRBJ2-5	14	TRBD2	TRBV28	CASGRAGGPETQYF	TGTGCCAGCGGGAGAGCGGGGGGACCGGAGACCCAGTACTTC
many	TRBJ1-1	16	NA	TRBV5-1	CASSSGLGQGGTEAFF	TGCGCCAGCAGCTCGGGATTGGGGCAGGGAGGAACTGAAGCTTTCTTT
many	TRBJ2-1	13	NA	TRBV10-3	CAIMGRAGNEQFF	TGTGCCATCATGGGGCGGGCCGGGAATGAGCAGTTCTTC
many	TRBJ2-5	18	TRBD2	TRBV28	CASSPRLAGEIPGETQYF	TGTGCCAGCAGTCCGAGACTAGCGGGAGAGATCCCGGGGGAGACCCAGTACTTC
many	TRBJ1-2	12	NA	TRBV10-2	CASMTDSYGYTF	TGCGCCAGCATGACGGACAGCTATGGCTACACCTTC
many	TRBJ1-3	15	NA	TRBV11-2	CASSLMIASGNTIYF	TGTGCCAGCAGCTTAATGATAGCCTCTGGAAACACCATATATTTT
many	TRBJ1-2	16	NA	TRBV9	CASSVVSSGRGYGYTF	TGTGCCAGCAGCGTAGTGTCTTCGGGAAGGGGCTATGGCTACACCTTC
many	TRBJ2-3	12	TRBD2	TRBV20-1	CSAAGGGDTQYF	TGCAGTGCCGCCGGGGGGGGAGATACGCAGTATTTT
NA	TRBJ2-1	15	TRBD2	TRBV18	CASSPLAGGINEQFF	TGTGCCAGCTCACCCCTAGCGGGAGGAATAAATGAGCAGTTCTTC
many	TRBJ2-7	12	NA	TRBV7-2	CASSLVGSEQYF	TGTGCCAGCAGCTTAGTGGGAAGCGAGCAGTACTTC
many	TRBJ2-5	13	NA	TRBV12-3/TRBV12-4	CASSEGRFETQYF	TGTGCCAGCAGTGAGGGTCGGTTTGAGACCCAGTACTTC
many	TRBJ2-2	13	NA	TRBV11-2	CASRTAGTGELFF	TGTGCCAGCCGCACAGCTGGGACCGGGGAGCTGTTTTTT
many	TRBJ2-2	15	NA	TRBV5-5	CASRGQGTNTGELFF	TGTGCCAGCAGGGGGCAGGGGACTAACACCGGGGAGCTGTTTTTT